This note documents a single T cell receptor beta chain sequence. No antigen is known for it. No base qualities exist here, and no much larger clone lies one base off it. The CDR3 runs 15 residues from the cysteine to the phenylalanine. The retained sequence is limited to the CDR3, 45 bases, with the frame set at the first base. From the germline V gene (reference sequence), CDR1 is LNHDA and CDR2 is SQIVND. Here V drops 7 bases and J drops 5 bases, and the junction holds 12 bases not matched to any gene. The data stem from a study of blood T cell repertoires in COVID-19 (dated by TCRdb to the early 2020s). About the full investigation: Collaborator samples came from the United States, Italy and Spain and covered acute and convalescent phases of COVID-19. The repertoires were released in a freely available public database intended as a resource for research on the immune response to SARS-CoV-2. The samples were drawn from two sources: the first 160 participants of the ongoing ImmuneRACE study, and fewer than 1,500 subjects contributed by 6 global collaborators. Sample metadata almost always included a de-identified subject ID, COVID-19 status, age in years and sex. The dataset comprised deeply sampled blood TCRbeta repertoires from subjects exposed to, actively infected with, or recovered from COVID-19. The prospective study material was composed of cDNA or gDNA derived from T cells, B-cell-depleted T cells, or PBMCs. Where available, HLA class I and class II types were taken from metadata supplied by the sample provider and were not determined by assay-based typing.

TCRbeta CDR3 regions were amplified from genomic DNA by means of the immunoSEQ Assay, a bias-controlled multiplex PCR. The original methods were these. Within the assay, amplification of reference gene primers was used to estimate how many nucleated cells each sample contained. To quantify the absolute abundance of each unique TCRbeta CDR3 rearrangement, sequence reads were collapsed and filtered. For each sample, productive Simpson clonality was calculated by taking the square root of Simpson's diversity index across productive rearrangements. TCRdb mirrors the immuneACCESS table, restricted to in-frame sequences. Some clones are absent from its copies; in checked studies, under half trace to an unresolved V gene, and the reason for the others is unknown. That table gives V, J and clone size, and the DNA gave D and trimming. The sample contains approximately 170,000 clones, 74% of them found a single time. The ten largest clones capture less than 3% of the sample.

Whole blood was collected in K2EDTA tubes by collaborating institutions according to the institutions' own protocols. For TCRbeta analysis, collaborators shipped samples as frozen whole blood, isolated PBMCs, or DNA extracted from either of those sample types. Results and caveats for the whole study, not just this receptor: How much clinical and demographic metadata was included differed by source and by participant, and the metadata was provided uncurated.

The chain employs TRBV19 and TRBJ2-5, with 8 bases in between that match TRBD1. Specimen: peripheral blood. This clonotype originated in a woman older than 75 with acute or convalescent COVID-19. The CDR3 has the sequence CASTANRGAGETQYF. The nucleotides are TGTGCCAGTACCGCAAACAGGGGGGCGGGGGAGACCCAGTACTTC.